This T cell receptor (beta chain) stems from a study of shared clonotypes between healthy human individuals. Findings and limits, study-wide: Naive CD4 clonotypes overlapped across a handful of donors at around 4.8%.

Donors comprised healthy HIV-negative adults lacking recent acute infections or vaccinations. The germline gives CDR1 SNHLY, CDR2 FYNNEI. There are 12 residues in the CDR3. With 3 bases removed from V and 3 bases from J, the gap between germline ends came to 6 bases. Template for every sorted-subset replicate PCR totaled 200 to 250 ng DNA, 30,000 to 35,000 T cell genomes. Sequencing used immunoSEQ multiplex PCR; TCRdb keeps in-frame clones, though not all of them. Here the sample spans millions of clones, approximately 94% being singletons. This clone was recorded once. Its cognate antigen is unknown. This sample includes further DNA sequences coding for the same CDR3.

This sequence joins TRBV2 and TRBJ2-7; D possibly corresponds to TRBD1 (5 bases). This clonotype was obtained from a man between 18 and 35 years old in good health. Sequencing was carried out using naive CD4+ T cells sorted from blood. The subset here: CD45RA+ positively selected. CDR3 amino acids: CASSDQGYEQYF. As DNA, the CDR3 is TGTGCCAGCAGTGATCAGGGCTACGAGCAGTACTTC.